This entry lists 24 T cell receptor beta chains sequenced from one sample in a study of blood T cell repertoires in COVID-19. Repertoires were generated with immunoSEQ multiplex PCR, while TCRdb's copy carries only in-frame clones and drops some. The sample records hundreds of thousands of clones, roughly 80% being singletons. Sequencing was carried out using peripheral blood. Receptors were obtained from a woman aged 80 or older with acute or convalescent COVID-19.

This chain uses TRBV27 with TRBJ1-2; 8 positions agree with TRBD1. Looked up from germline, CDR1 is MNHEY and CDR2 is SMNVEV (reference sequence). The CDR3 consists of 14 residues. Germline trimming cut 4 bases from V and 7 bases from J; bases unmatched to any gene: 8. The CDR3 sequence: CASSYRTGGLGYTF. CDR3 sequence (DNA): TGTGCCAGCAGTTATAGAACAGGGGGGCTTGGCTACACCTTC.

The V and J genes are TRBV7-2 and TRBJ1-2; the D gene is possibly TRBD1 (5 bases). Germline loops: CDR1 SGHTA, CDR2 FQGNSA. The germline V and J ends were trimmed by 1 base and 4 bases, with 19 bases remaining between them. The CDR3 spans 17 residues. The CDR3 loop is CASSLDPGNVLVYGYTF. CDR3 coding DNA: TGTGCCAGCAGCTTAGATCCAGGGAATGTTTTGGTCTATGGCTACACCTTC.

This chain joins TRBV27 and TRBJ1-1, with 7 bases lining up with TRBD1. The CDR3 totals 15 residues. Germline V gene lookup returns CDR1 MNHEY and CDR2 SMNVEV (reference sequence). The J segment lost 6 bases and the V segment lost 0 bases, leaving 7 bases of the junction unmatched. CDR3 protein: CASSLSRQGSAEAFF. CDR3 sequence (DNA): TGTGCCAGCAGTTTATCGAGACAGGGAAGCGCTGAAGCTTTCTTT.

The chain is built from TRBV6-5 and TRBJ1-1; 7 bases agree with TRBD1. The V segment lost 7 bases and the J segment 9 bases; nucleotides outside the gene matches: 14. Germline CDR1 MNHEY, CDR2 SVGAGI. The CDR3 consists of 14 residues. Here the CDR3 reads CASINSGVDRKAFF. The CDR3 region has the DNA TGTGCCAGCATTAACTCCGGGGTGGACAGGAAAGCTTTCTTT.

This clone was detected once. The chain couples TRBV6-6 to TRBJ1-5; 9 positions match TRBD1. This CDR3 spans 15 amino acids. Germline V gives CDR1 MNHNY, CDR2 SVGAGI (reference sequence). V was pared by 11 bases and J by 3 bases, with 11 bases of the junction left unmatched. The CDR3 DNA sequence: TGTGCCTCTCTGGCGGGACAGGGCCACAATCAGCCCCAGCATTTT. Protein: CASLAGQGHNQPQHF.

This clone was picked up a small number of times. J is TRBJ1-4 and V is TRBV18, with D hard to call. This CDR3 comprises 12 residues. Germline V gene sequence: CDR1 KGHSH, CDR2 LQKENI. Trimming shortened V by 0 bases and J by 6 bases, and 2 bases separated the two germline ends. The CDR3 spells CASSPPDEKLFF. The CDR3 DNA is TGTGCCAGCTCACCACCCGATGAAAAACTGTTTTTT.

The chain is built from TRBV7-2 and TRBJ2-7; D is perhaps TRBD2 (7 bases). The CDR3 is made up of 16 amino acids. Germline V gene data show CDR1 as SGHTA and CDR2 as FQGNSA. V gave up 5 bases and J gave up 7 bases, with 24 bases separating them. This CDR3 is CASSRTSRGNSGEQYF. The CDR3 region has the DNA TGTGCCAGCAGCCGGACTAGTAGGGGGAATTCGGGTGAGCAGTACTTC.

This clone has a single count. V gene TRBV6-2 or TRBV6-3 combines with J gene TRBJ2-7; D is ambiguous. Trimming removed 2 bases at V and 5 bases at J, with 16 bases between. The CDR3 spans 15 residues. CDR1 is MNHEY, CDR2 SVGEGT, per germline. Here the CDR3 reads CASSYPEDSRDEQYF. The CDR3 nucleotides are TGTGCCAGCAGTTACCCCGAGGATAGCCGGGACGAGCAGTACTTC.

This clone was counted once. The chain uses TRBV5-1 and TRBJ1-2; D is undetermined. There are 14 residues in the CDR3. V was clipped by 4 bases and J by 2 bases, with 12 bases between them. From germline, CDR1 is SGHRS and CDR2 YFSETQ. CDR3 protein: CASSPSGPNYGYTF. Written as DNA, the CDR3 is TGCGCCAGCAGCCCTTCGGGTCCAAACTATGGCTACACCTTC.

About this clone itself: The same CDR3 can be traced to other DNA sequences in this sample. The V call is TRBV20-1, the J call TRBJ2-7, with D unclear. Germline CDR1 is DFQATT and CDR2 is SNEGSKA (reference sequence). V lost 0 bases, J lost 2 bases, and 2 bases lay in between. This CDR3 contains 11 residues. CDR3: CSARDAYEQYF. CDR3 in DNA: TGCAGTGCTAGAGACGCCTACGAGCAGTACTTC.

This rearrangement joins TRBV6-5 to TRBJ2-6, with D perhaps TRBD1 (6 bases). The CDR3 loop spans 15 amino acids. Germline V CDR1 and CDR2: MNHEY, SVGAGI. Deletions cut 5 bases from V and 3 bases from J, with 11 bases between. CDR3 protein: CASSPTGYGANVLTF. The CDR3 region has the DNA TGTGCCAGCAGTCCCACAGGGTATGGGGCCAACGTCCTGACTTTC.

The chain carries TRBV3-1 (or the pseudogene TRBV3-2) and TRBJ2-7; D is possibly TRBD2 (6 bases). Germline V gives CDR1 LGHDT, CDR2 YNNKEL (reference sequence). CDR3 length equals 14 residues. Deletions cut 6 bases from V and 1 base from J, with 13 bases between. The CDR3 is CASSTQGGSYEQYF. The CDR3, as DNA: TGTGCCAGCAGTACCCAAGGAGGGTCCTACGAGCAGTACTTC.

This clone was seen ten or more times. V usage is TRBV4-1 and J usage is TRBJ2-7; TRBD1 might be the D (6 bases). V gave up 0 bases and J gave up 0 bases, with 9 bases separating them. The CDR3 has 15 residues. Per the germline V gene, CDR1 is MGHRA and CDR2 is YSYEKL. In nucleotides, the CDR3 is TGCGCCAGCAGCCAAGATGACAGGTCCTCCTACGAGCAGTACTTC. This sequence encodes CASSQDDRSSYEQYF.

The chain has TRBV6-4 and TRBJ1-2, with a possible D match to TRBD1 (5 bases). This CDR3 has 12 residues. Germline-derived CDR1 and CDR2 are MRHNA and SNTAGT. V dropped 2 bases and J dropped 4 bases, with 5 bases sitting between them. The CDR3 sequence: CASSDRGYGYTF. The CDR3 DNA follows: TGTGCCAGCAGTGACAGGGGCTATGGCTACACCTTC.

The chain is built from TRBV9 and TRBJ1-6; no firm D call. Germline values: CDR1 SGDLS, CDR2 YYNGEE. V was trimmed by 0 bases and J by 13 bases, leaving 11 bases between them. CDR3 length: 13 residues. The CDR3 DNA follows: TGTGCCAGCAGCGTAGAAGGAGGTCGGCCCCTCCACTTT. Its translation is CASSVEGGRPLHF.

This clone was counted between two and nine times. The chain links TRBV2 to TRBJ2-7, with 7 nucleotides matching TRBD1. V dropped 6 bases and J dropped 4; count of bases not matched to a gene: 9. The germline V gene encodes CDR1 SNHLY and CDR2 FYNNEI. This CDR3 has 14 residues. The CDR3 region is CASSDLLQGYEQYF. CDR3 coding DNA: TGTGCCAGCAGCGACCTACTACAGGGGTACGAGCAGTACTTC.

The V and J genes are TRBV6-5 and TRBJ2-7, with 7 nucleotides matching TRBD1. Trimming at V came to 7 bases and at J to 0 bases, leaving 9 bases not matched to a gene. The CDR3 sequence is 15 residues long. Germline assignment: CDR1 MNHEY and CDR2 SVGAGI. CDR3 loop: CASMVRDSRSYEQYF. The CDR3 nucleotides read TGTGCCAGCATGGTACGGGACAGCCGCTCCTACGAGCAGTACTTC.

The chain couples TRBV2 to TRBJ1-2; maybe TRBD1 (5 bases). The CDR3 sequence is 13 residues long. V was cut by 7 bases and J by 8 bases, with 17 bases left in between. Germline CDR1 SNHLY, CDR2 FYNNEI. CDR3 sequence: CASTLEGGTGYTF. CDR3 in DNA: TGTGCCAGCACGCTGGAGGGAGGGACGGGCTACACCTTC.

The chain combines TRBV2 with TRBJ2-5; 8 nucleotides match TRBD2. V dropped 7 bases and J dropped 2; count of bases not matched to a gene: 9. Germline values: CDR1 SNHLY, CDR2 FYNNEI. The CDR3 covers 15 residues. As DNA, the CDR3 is TGTGCCAGCACACTCGGCGGGGGGTTACAAGAGACCCAGTACTTC. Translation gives CASTLGGGLQETQYF.

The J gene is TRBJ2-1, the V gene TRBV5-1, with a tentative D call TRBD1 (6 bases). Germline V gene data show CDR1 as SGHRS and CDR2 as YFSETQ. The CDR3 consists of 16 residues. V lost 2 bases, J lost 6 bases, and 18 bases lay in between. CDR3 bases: TGCGCCAGCAGCTTTACAGGGATAGCTAATTTCAATGAGCAGTTCTTC. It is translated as CASSFTGIANFNEQFF.

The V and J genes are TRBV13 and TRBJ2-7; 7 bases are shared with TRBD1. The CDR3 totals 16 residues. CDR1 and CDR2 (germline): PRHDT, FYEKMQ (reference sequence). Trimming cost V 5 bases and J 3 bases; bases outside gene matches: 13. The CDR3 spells CASSQRGQFMGYEQYF. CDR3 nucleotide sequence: TGTGCCAGCAGCCAAAGGGGACAGTTCATGGGCTACGAGCAGTACTTC.

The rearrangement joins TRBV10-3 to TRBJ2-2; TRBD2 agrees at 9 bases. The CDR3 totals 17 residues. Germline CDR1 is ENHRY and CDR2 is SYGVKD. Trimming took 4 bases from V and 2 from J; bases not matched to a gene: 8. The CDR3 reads CAISVRGAGGNTGELFF. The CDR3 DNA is TGTGCCATCAGTGTAAGAGGAGCGGGGGGAAACACCGGGGAGCTGTTTTTT.

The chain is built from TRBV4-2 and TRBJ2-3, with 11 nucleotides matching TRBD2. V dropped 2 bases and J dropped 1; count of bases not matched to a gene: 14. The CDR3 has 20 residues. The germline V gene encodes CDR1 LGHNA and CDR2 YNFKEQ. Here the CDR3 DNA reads TGTGCCAGCAGCCAAATCTCGACTAGCGGGACACATCGGGGCACAGATACGCAGTATTTT. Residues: CASSQISTSGTHRGTDTQYF.

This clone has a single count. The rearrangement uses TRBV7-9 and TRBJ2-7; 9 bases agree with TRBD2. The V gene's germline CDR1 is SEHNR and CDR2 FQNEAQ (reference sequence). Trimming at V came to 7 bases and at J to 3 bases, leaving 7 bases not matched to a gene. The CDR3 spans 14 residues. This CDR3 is CASTSASGDYEQYF. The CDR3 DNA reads TGTGCCAGCACCTCCGCTAGCGGGGACTACGAGCAGTACTTC.